This TCR beta chain was sequenced in a study of blood T cell repertoires in COVID-19. Whole-study context: Whether acute or convalescent, the COVID-19 samples came from the United States, Italy and Spain. The analysed material was cDNA or gDNA that came from T cells, B-cell-depleted T cells, or PBMCs.

There are 18 residues in the CDR3. From germline, CDR1 is SGDLS and CDR2 YYNGEE. Losses at the gene ends were 0 bases for V and 5 bases for J; bases not matched to a gene: 15. In the authors' workflow: It was from reference gene primer amplification that nucleated cell counts were estimated. Clones were sequenced by immunoSEQ multiplex PCR, and TCRdb holds only the in-frame ones, with some missing. The D gene and trimming were derived from the DNA, and the V and J assignments and clone size from that table. Of roughly 200,000 clones listed, about three quarters are singletons. Input material: peripheral blood. V is TRBV9 and J is TRBJ2-5; 8 bases are a match to TRBD2. The source of this sequence is a woman aged 45-59 years with active or convalescent COVID-19. The chain's CDR3 is CASSVGTLLAATGETQYF. The DNA for the CDR3 is TGTGCCAGCAGCGTAGGAACGCTACTAGCGGCCACCGGGGAGACCCAGTACTTC.